These 18 T cell receptor beta chains were all obtained from the same sample, sequenced in a study of blood T cell repertoires in COVID-19 (dated by TCRdb to between 2020 and 2021). The method was the immunoSEQ multiplex PCR assay. The immuneACCESS repertoire file appears here via TCRdb, limited to in-frame rearrangements. These files lack a portion of the clones; in checked studies, under half of the deficit traces to unresolved V genes, and the cause of the others is not known. The sample table records hundreds of thousands of clones; around 90% of these occur just once. Over 0.2% of the sample belongs to the ten largest clones. Sample: peripheral blood. These receptors were obtained from a woman aged 18-29 years with acute or convalescent COVID-19.

This chain joins TRBV29-1 and TRBJ1-2, with a tentative D call TRBD1 (6 bases). V lost 4 bases and J 0 bases, leaving 12 bases between the germline ends. The CDR3 extends over 14 amino acids. The germline V gene encodes CDR1 SQVTM and CDR2 ANQGSEA. CDR3 sequence (DNA): TGCAGCGTTGTCGGGGGGGACACTAACTATGGCTACACCTTC. Translation gives CSVVGGDTNYGYTF.

The V call is TRBV7-2, the J call TRBJ2-7, with 7 bases that match TRBD1. V lost 5 bases and J lost 2; bases outside the gene matches: 3. The germline gives CDR1 SGHTA, CDR2 FQGNSA. This CDR3 is 13 amino acids long. The CDR3 coding sequence is TGTGCCAGCAGCCCGGGACAGACCTACGAGCAGTACTTC. Translating it yields CASSPGQTYEQYF.

The CDR3 reads CASSEMFSGGYEQYF. The CDR3 DNA follows: TGTGCCAGCAGTGAAATGTTTAGCGGGGGCTACGAGCAGTACTTC. The gene calls are TRBV6-1 and TRBJ2-7; 9 nucleotides agree with TRBD2. This CDR3 contains 15 residues. CDR1 is MNHNS and CDR2 is SASEGT in the germline V gene. The junction had 5 bases not matched to a gene; V was cut back by 2 bases and J by 3 bases.

The CDR3 nucleotides are TGCGCCAGCAGCCCCCCCCGGACTAGCGTAGATACGCAGTATTTT. It yields the protein CASSPPRTSVDTQYF. The J gene is TRBJ2-3, the V gene TRBV4-1; 9 nucleotides agree with TRBD2. The J segment lost 5 bases and the V segment lost 4 bases, leaving 7 bases of the junction unmatched. Germline V gene data show CDR1 as MGHRA and CDR2 as YSYEKL. The CDR3 has 15 residues.

This clone was seen a handful of times. The chain has TRBV15 and TRBJ1-3; D not resolved. This CDR3 has 14 residues. Germline V gene lookup returns CDR1 LNHNV and CDR2 YYDKDF (reference sequence). Trimming shortened V by 8 bases and J by 0 bases, and 11 bases separated the two germline ends. In nucleotides, the CDR3 is TGTGCCACCGGGCCTCCCTTCTCTGGAAACACCATATATTTT. Its protein is CATGPPFSGNTIYF.

The rearrangement links TRBV30 to TRBJ1-3; D call uncertain. Germline V gene sequence: CDR1 GTSNPN, CDR2 SVGIG (reference sequence). The CDR3 has 12 amino acids. V shed 7 bases and J shed 6 bases, with 13 bases lying between them. The CDR3 DNA sequence: TGTGCCTCCGCGGGAGTCCCAAACACCATATATTTT. Protein sequence: CASAGVPNTIYF.

This sequence joins TRBV4-3 and TRBJ2-1; 10 nucleotides align to TRBD2. This CDR3 comprises 17 residues. The ends lost 4 bases at V and 8 bases at J; junction bases unmatched: 14. CDR1 and CDR2 from the germline V gene are LGHNA and YSLEER. The CDR3 DNA is TGCGCCAGCAGCCTAACCGGGGGTAGCGGGGGGAGGGATGAGCAGTTCTTC. This encodes CASSLTGGSGGRDEQFF.

The CDR3 DNA sequence: TGCGCCAGCAGCCATACAGGACGCGCCGTAGGCGAAAAACTGTTTTTT. Translation: CASSHTGRAVGEKLFF. J is TRBJ1-4 and V is TRBV4-3; tentative D call: TRBD1 (5 bases). The ends were cut back, 3 bases at V and 8 bases at J, with 19 bases in the middle. The length of the CDR3 is 16 residues. Germline V gives CDR1 LGHNA, CDR2 YSLEER.

The rearrangement links TRBV19 to TRBJ1-6, with TRBD1 matching over 11 bases. This CDR3 has 14 residues. V dropped 9 bases and J dropped 9; count of bases not matched to a gene: 7. Per germline, CDR1 LNHDA and CDR2 SQIVND (reference sequence). CDR3 protein: CASDDGTGGSPLHF. Here the CDR3 DNA reads TGTGCCAGCGACGATGGGACAGGGGGTTCACCCCTCCACTTT.

This chain joins TRBV2 and TRBJ2-7, with D possibly matching TRBD2 (5 bases). Germline CDR1 and CDR2: SNHLY and FYNNEI. V was clipped by 9 bases and J by 4 bases, with 10 bases between them. The CDR3 extends over 11 amino acids. CDR3 DNA sequence: TGTGCCAGTTTGGGAGTTTACGAGCAGTACTTC. Its translation is CASLGVYEQYF.

The V call is TRBV5-4, the J call TRBJ1-1, with D perhaps matching TRBD1 (5 bases). Deletions cut 4 bases from V and 4 bases from J, with 11 bases between. There are 13 residues in the CDR3. Germline lookup yields CDR1 SGHNT and CDR2 YYREEE (reference sequence). CDR3 protein: CASSPVGGTEAFF. CDR3 nucleotides: TGTGCCAGCAGCCCGGTGGGGGGCACTGAAGCTTTCTTT.

This clone was detected a few times. This chain connects TRBV5-1 to TRBJ1-2; D is unresolved. The V gene lost 1 base and the J gene lost 8 bases, with 9 bases spanning the gap. The CDR3 is made up of 12 amino acids. The V gene's germline CDR1 is SGHRS and CDR2 YFSETQ. The CDR3 spells CASSLSSEGYTF. The CDR3 coding sequence is TGCGCCAGCAGCTTGAGTTCTGAGGGCTACACCTTC.

The rearrangement uses TRBV19 and TRBJ2-7; 8 positions agree with TRBD1. J gave up 0 bases and V 4 bases, and 2 bases lay outside the gene matches. Germline-derived CDR1 and CDR2 are LNHDA and SQIVND (reference sequence). The CDR3 is 14 amino acids. This CDR3 is CASSTGQGSYEQYF. In DNA form, the CDR3 reads TGTGCCAGTAGTACCGGACAGGGCTCCTACGAGCAGTACTTC.

The CDR3, as DNA: TGTGCCAGTAGTGCTAGCGGGGGGGCATGGAATGAGCAGTTCTTC. This gives the protein CASSASGGAWNEQFF. The rearrangement uses TRBV19 and TRBJ2-1; 12 bases line up with TRBD2. The J segment lost 7 bases and the V segment lost 5 bases, leaving 6 bases of the junction unmatched. The CDR3 has 15 residues. The germline V gene has CDR1 LNHDA and CDR2 SQIVND (reference sequence).

This chain links TRBV7-8 with TRBJ1-4; TRBD1 is a possible D gene (5 bases). CDR3 length equals 14 residues. Trimming left V 3 bases short and J 0 bases short, with 5 bases between. Germline values: CDR1 SGHVS, CDR2 FQNEAQ. The CDR3, as DNA: TGTGCCAGCAGCTTGACAGCAACTAATGAAAAACTGTTTTTT. This codes for CASSLTATNEKLFF.

Of note for this clone: One junction end disagrees with the germline gene, perhaps due to a read error. This chain connects TRBV5-6 to TRBJ2-7; 8 bases fit TRBD2. This CDR3 spans 14 amino acids. Germline CDR1 SGHDT, CDR2 YYEEEE. The CDR3 DNA follows: TGCGCCCGCAGCCTCGGGGGGGGATCCTACGAGCAGTACTTC. Residues: CARSLGGGSYEQYF. The full variable domain, with the rest looked up from reference TRBV5-6 and TRBJ2-7, is DAGVTQSPTHLIKTRGQQVTLRCSPKSGHDTVSWYQQALGQGPQFIFQYYEEEERQRGNFPDRFSGHQFPNYSSELNVNALLLGDSALYLCARSLGGGSYEQYFGPGTRLTVT.

V and J are TRBV6-6 and TRBJ2-2; no reliable D call. The germline V gene encodes CDR1 MNHNY and CDR2 SVGAGI (reference sequence). The CDR3 spans 12 residues. Trimming left V 6 bases short and J 6 bases short, with 8 bases between. The CDR3 DNA reads TGTGCCAGCAGCCCTATCTCCGGGGAGCTGTTTTTT. This codes for CASSPISGELFF.

This rearrangement joins TRBV2 to TRBJ1-4; 8 positions agree with TRBD1. The CDR3 runs to 15 residues. With V trimmed by 8 bases and J by 0 bases, 5 bases remained unmatched. Germline CDR1 reads SNHLY; CDR2 reads FYNNEI. Here the CDR3 reads CASRGQGATNEKLFF. The CDR3 region has the DNA TGTGCCAGCCGCGGACAGGGTGCAACTAATGAAAAACTGTTTTTT.